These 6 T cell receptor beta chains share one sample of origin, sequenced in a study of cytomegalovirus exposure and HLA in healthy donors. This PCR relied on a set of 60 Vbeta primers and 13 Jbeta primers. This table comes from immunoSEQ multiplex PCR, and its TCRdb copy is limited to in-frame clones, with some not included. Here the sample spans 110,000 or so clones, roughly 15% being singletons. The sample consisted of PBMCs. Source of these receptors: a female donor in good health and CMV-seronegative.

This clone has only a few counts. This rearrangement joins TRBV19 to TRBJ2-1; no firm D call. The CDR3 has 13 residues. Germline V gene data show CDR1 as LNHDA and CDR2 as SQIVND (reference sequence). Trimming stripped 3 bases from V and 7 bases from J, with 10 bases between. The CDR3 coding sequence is TGTGCCAGTAGTATTCCCGGGTGGAATGAGCAGTTCTTC. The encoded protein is CASSIPGWNEQFF. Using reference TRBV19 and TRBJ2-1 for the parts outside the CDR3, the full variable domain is DGGITQSPKYLFRKEGQNVTLSCEQNLNHDAMYWYRQDPGQGLRLIYYSQIVNDFQKGDIAEGYSVSREKKESFPLTVTSAQKNPTAFYLCASSIPGWNEQFFGPGTRLTVL.

The chain's CDR3 is CASSLELVNLRGGETQYF. CDR3 bases: TGTGCCAGCAGCTTAGAATTAGTAAATCTGCGCGGGGGGGAGACCCAGTACTTC. The chain joins TRBV11-2 to TRBJ2-5, with TRBD2 matching 8 bases. The junction had 14 bases not matched to a gene; V was cut back by 0 bases and J by 5 bases. Germline V lookup: CDR1 SGHAT, CDR2 FQNNGV. The CDR3 sequence is 18 residues long.

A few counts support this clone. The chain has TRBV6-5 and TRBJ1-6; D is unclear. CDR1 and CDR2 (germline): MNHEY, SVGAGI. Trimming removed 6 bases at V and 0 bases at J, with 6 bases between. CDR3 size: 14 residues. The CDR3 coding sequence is TGTGCCAGCAGGGGGAGCTCCTATAATTCACCCCTCCACTTT. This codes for CASRGSSYNSPLHF.

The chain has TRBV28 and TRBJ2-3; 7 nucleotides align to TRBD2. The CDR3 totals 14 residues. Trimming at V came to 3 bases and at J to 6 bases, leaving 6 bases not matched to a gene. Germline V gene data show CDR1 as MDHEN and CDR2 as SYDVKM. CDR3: CASSFLREWDTQYF. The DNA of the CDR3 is TGTGCCAGCAGTTTTCTGCGGGAGTGGGATACGCAGTATTTT.

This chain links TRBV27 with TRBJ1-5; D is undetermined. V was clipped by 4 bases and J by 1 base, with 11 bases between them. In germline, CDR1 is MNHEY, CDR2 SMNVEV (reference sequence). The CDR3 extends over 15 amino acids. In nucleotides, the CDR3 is TGTGCCAGCAGTTCGAGGGATTTGAGCAATCAGCCCCAGCATTTT. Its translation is CASSSRDLSNQPQHF.

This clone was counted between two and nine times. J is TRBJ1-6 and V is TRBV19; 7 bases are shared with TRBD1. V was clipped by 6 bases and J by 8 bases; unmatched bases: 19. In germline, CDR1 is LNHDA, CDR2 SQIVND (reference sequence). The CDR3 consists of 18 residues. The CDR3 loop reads CASRAGTASSGLYSPLHF. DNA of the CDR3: TGTGCCAGTAGGGCCGGGACAGCGAGTAGCGGCCTTTATTCACCCCTCCACTTT.